A selection of T cell receptor beta chains follows, all from one sample in a study of T cell responses to AZD1222 COVID-19 vaccine. Generated by immunoSEQ multiplex PCR, the TCRdb table keeps only in-frame clones and is missing some. The sample includes about 75,000 clones, around 86% of them seen just once. Sequences were derived from peripheral blood, sampled 28 days after the second AZD1222 dose. These receptor sequences come from an adult who received the AZD1222 COVID-19 vaccine. CDR3s include the opening cysteine and the closing phenylalanine or tryptophan. Each record gives: clone size, J gene, D gene, V gene, CDR3 DNA, CDR3 protein. A D gene is named only where the DNA matches it firmly. Clone size is not always given. Where it is, it says once, few, many or a class for expanded clones.

few,TRBJ2-1,TRBD2,TRBV4-2,TGTGCCAGCAGCCAAGAGGTAGGGGGACTAGGGTACAATGAGCAGTTCTTC,CASSQEVGGLGYNEQFF
NA,TRBJ1-1,NA,TRBV9,TGTGCCAGCAGCGTCTCTGTCGACACTGAAGCTTTCTTT,CASSVSVDTEAFF
NA,TRBJ1-3,NA,TRBV19,TGTGCCACATCCAGGGGAATTGAATCTGGAAACACCATATATTTT,CATSRGIESGNTIYF
NA,TRBJ1-2,NA,TRBV10-2,TGCGCCAGCAGTGTCTGGGATCCCCTCGATGGGAATGGCTACACCTTC,CASSVWDPLDGNGYTF
NA,TRBJ1-3,NA,TRBV3-1/TRBV3-2,TGTGCCAGCAGCCAAGGGGCCGGAGAATCTGGAAACACCATATATTTT,CASSQGAGESGNTIYF
NA,TRBJ1-4,NA,TRBV6-1,TGTGCCAGCAGTGAAGATTTTGGGCGGACCGGACCAACTAATGAAAAACTGTTTTTT,CASSEDFGRTGPTNEKLFF
NA,TRBJ2-2,NA,TRBV7-8,TGTGCCAGCAGCTTATCCCCGAGGCGGGGCACCGGGGAGCTGTTTTTT,CASSLSPRRGTGELFF
NA,TRBJ1-5,NA,TRBV5-8,TGTGCCAGCAGCTTGGGTTTTACGGGATCGGGTCAGCCCCAGCATTTT,CASSLGFTGSGQPQHF
NA,TRBJ1-5,NA,TRBV19,TGTGCCAGTAGTCTGAATAGCAATCAGCCCCAGCATTTT,CASSLNSNQPQHF
few,TRBJ1-4,NA,TRBV4-1,TGCGCCAGCAGCCAAGGACGGGGGGCCGCTAATGAAAAACTGTTTTTT,CASSQGRGAANEKLFF
NA,TRBJ1-6,NA,TRBV6-5,TGTGCCAGCAGTTACTTAAAGTATAATTCACCCCTCCACTTT,CASSYLKYNSPLHF
NA,TRBJ1-2,NA,TRBV18,TGTGCCAGCTCACCACCGAAAGGTAGGGGCTATGGCTACACCTTC,CASSPPKGRGYGYTF
once,TRBJ2-7,NA,TRBV13,TGTGCCAGCAGCTCCTACAGGAGCTCCTACGAGCAGTACTTC,CASSSYRSSYEQYF
NA,TRBJ2-2,TRBD1,TRBV11-2,TGTGCCAGCAGCCCGACAGGGGCCACCGGGGAGCTGTTTTTT,CASSPTGATGELFF
NA,TRBJ2-7,NA,TRBV5-1,TGCGCCAGCAGCCTACCTAATCCAGCATTGGGGCAGTACTTC,CASSLPNPALGQYF
once,TRBJ1-4,NA,TRBV2,TGTGCCAGCAGTGACAAGGCAGGGCCTGGGGAAAAACTGTTTTTT,CASSDKAGPGEKLFF
few,TRBJ1-1,TRBD1,TRBV9,TGTGCCAGCAGCCTTACGACAGGGGCCACTGAAGCTTTCTTT,CASSLTTGATEAFF
once,TRBJ2-7,NA,TRBV12-3/TRBV12-4,TGTGCCAGCAGTTCAGGGCACTCCTACGAGCAGTACTTC,CASSSGHSYEQYF
NA,TRBJ2-1,NA,TRBV9,TGTGCCAGCAGCGTAGATGGGACACAACGGCATGAGCAGTTCTTC,CASSVDGTQRHEQFF
NA,TRBJ2-3,NA,TRBV7-3,TGTGCCAGCAGCTTTCGCCGAACAGATACGCAGTATTTT,CASSFRRTDTQYF
NA,TRBJ1-2,NA,TRBV7-9,TGTGCCAGCAGCCAAATTACGGGACACAGGACTCTCGGCGAGGGGGGCTACACCTTC,CASSQITGHRTLGEGGYTF
NA,TRBJ1-5,NA,TRBV12-3/TRBV12-4,TGTGCCAGCAGTCCCGAAATGGATCAGCCCCAGCATTTT,CASSPEMDQPQHF
NA,TRBJ1-3,NA,TRBV3-1/TRBV3-2,TGTGCCAGCAGCAGGGCCCACTCTGGAAACACCATATATTTT,CASSRAHSGNTIYF
NA,TRBJ1-5,NA,TRBV30,TGTGCCTGGAGTGGAGATAGCAATCAGCCCCAGCATTTT,CAWSGDSNQPQHF
NA,TRBJ1-5,NA,TRBV19,TGTGCCAGTAGTATGGTCGGGATGAGCAATCAGCCCCAGCATTTT,CASSMVGMSNQPQHF
NA,TRBJ2-7,NA,TRBV7-8,TGTGCCAGCAGCTTTGTGAGCGGCTCCACCCAGCCTTACGAGCAGTACTTC,CASSFVSGSTQPYEQYF